A selection of T cell receptor beta chains follows, all from one sample in a study. TCRdb processed the 5' RACE reads anew with MiXCR; each CDR3 protein has one entry. Among about 42,000 distinct CDR3 sequences listed, about 29% were seen once. Sequencing input: tumor-infiltrating memory CD4+ T cells sorted from the breast tumor. The receptors were gathered from a female donor with breast cancer. Each CDR3 is given with its conserved first and last residue. Each record gives: clone size, D gene, V gene, J gene, CDR3 protein, CDR3 DNA. D genes are given only for firm matches. Not all rows give a size; the values are once, few, many and, for expanded clones, a class.

.	.	TRBV6-5	TRBJ2-3	CASSPQLQGSTDTQYF	TGTGCCAGCAGCCCCCAGTTGCAGGGGAGCACAGATACGCAGTATTTT
.	.	TRBV3-1	TRBJ2-7	CASSQDLGQSPEQYF	TGTGCCAGCAGCCAGGATCTAGGTCAATCCCCCGAGCAGTACTTC
few	.	TRBV9	TRBJ2-2	CASSTSGELFF	TGTGCCAGCAGCACCTCCGGGGAGCTGTTTTTT
few	.	TRBV6-2/TRBV6-3	TRBJ2-1	CASSWGWNEQFF	TGTGCCAGCAGTTGGGGGTGGAATGAGCAGTTCTTC
.	.	TRBV6-1	TRBJ1-4	CASSSRGGDEKLFF	TGTGCCAGCAGTTCCAGGGGAGGTGATGAAAAACTGTTTTTT
.	TRBD1	TRBV5-1	TRBJ1-2	CASSSWGQGNYGYTF	TGCGCCAGCAGCTCTTGGGGACAGGGGAACTATGGCTACACCTTC
.	.	TRBV7-3	TRBJ2-3	CASSSGLGPRTDTQYF	TGTGCCAGCAGCTCGGGATTAGGCCCTCGGACAGATACGCAGTATTTT
.	TRBD1	TRBV6-2/TRBV6-3	TRBJ2-1	CASSYSLNRGHYNEQFF	TGTGCCAGCAGTTACTCGCTGAACAGGGGGCATTACAATGAGCAGTTCTTC
.	.	TRBV4-2	TRBJ2-7	CTSSQDPRGYEQYF	TGTACCAGCAGCCAAGATCCCCGGGGATACGAGCAGTACTTC
.	.	TRBV12-3/TRBV12-4	TRBJ2-1	CASRLTADSYNKQFF	TGTGCCAGCAGGCTGACCGCCGACTCCTACAATAAGCAGTTCTTC
.	TRBD1	TRBV5-1	TRBJ2-1	CASSSGTVSYNEQFF	TGCGCCAGCAGCTCCGGGACAGTGTCCTACAATGAGCAGTTCTTC
.	.	TRBV20-1	TRBJ2-3	CSAPDNTDTQYF	TGCAGTGCTCCGGATAACACAGATACGCAGTATTTT
once	TRBD2	TRBV12-3/TRBV12-4	TRBJ2-3	CASSSLVPPTSGSFSDTQYF	TGTGCCAGCAGTTCACTTGTGCCCCCTACTAGCGGGAGCTTCTCAGATACGCAGTATTTT
few	TRBD1	TRBV10-3	TRBJ2-3	CAILGTDSTDTQYF	TGTGCCATCCTCGGGACAGATAGCACAGATACGCAGTATTTT
.	.	TRBV7-8	TRBJ2-2	CASTNPRGTGELFF	TGTGCCAGCACCAACCCGCGAGGCACCGGGGAGCTGTTTTTT
many	TRBD2	TRBV20-1	TRBJ2-3	CSAGRPGLAGTDTQYF	TGCAGTGCTGGTAGGCCGGGTCTAGCGGGCACAGATACGCAGTATTTT
few	.	TRBV6-5	TRBJ2-2	CASSTWTGRVSGELFF	TGTGCCAGCAGTACCTGGACAGGGAGGGTCTCCGGGGAGCTGTTTTTT
.	.	TRBV12-5	TRBJ2-1	CASGSDSIGYNEQFF	TGTGCTAGTGGGTCGGACAGTATAGGGTACAATGAGCAGTTCTTC
.	.	TRBV28	TRBJ2-3	CASSLGGFATDTQYF	TGTGCCAGCAGTTTAGGCGGGTTCGCCACAGATACGCAGTATTTT
.	TRBD2	TRBV5-1	TRBJ2-3	CASSLGLAGEDTQYF	TGCGCCAGCAGCTTGGGGCTAGCGGGAGAAGATACGCAGTATTTT
.	.	TRBV9	TRBJ1-2	CASSVGGSNYGYTF	TGTGCCAGCAGCGTAGGGGGGTCTAACTATGGCTACACCTTC
few	.	TRBV7-9	TRBJ2-3	CASSSTINTQYF	TGTGCCAGCAGCTCCACTATTAATACGCAGTATTTT
.	.	TRBV20-1	TRBJ2-5	CSARDLRTEGRNF	TGCAGTGCTAGAGATCTACGGACAGAAGGCCGCAACTTC
.	TRBD1	TRBV10-3	TRBJ2-3	CAISQMTGWTSSTDTQYF	TGTGCCATCAGCCAGATGACAGGGTGGACCTCTAGCACAGATACGCAGTATTTT
.	TRBD2	TRBV28	TRBJ2-1	CASSLFRGGDNEQFF	TGTGCCAGCAGTTTATTTCGCGGGGGAGACAATGAGCAGTTCTTC
few	.	TRBV4-3	TRBJ1-1	CASSQDQGIRGAFF	TGCGCCAGCAGCCAAGATCAAGGCATCAGGGGAGCTTTCTTT